The clone carrying this T cell receptor beta chain came up many times. Its antigen remains unknown. Germline CDR1 and CDR2: MDHEN and SYDVKM. This CDR3 contains 16 residues. After removal of 5 bases from V and 1 base from J, the junction contained 6 bases not matched to a gene. This sample is drawn from a study of molecular identifiers for immune sequencing clone quantification. TCRdb itself ran the PCR reads through MiXCR, one entry per CDR3 protein. The table lists 9,500 to 15,000 distinct CDR3 sequences, about 18% of them singletons, with over 1.2% in the top ten. Study-wide points: Researchers reportedly could pick up spiked Jurkat TCR RNA from one cell mixed into about a million naive cells.

Sequenced material: naive CD8+ T cells from blood, with Jurkat cell RNA spiked in. Stated subset: FACS-sorted CD8+CD4-CCR7+CD45RA+ naive T cells. The chain combines TRBV28 with TRBJ2-3; 10 positions agree with TRBD2. This sequence was found in a human donor in good health. Some libraries in this study had Jurkat cell RNA spiked in. CDR3 residues: CASSALAGEGTDTQYF. CDR3 nucleotide sequence: TGTGCCAGCAGTGCCCTAGCGGGGGAGGGCACAGATACGCAGTATTTT.